Listed below are T cell receptor beta chains from one sample, sequenced in a study of regulatory T cells in long-lasting Graves disease. TCRdb analysed the multiplex PCR reads with MiXCR anew, one entry per CDR3 protein. The sample consists of about 540,000 distinct CDR3 sequences, about 14% of them appearing once. The same data also went into a second study, on T cells in Graves' hyperthyroidism and ophthalmopathy.

The sequencing used peripheral blood mononuclear cells (PBMCs), collected at new diagnosis, from a patient treated with antithyroid drugs. These receptors were obtained from a man between 25 and 39 years old with Graves disease. The CDR3 runs from the conserved cysteine through the conserved F or W. A D gene is named only where the DNA matches it firmly. Rows may omit the clone size; those that give it use once, few, many or a size class.

cdr3_aa	cdr3_nt	v_call	j_call	clone_size	d_call
CASSPPGSGSSYEQYF	TGTGCCAGCTCACCACCGGGTAGCGGGAGCTCCTACGAGCAGTACTTC	TRBV18	TRBJ2-7	NA	TRBD2
CASSFRSYQPQHF	TGTGCCAGCAGTTTTAGGTCCTATCAGCCCCAGCATTTT	TRBV12-3/TRBV12-4	TRBJ1-5	many	NA
CASRPSGGYGYTF	TGTGCCAGCAGACCCTCCGGGGGCTATGGCTACACCTTC	TRBV12-3/TRBV12-4	TRBJ1-2	NA	NA
CASSSEGTSGRATDTQYF	TGTGCCAGCAGCTCGGAGGGGACTAGCGGGAGGGCCACAGATACGCAGTATTTT	TRBV7-2	TRBJ2-3	many	TRBD2
CASSTGVQGTQDTQYF	TGCGCCAGCAGCACTGGTGTTCAGGGGACACAGGATACGCAGTATTTT	TRBV5-1	TRBJ2-3	NA	NA
CASSALFESTDTQYF	TGTGCCAGCAGCGCCCTATTCGAGAGCACAGATACGCAGTATTTT	TRBV7-8	TRBJ2-3	many	NA
CASSEVGGGGYGYTF	TGTGCCAGCAGTGAAGTAGGGGGCGGGGGCTATGGCTACACCTTC	TRBV6-2/TRBV6-3	TRBJ1-2	many	TRBD1
CASRAGQGITYEQYF	TGTGCCAGCAGGGCGGGACAGGGAATCACCTACGAGCAGTACTTC	TRBV2	TRBJ2-7	many	TRBD1
CSAYTGHSYNEQFF	TGCAGTGCTTATACAGGGCACTCCTACAATGAGCAGTTCTTC	TRBV20-1	TRBJ2-1	many	NA
CASSIAESYNEQFF	TGTGCCAGTAGTATAGCGGAGTCCTACAATGAGCAGTTCTTC	TRBV19	TRBJ2-1	NA	NA
CASSVRGGTGFYEQYF	TGTGCCAGCAGCGTTAGAGGGGGGACAGGGTTCTACGAGCAGTACTTC	TRBV7-6	TRBJ2-7	NA	TRBD1
CASNWMGENYGYTF	TGTGCCAGCAACTGGATGGGGGAGAACTATGGCTACACCTTC	TRBV5-4	TRBJ1-2	NA	NA
CASSHEQYF	TGTGCCAGTTCGCACGAGCAGTACTTC	TRBV28	TRBJ2-7	many	NA
CASSVTPGRADTQYF	TGCGCCAGCAGCGTCACTCCCGGCAGGGCAGATACGCAGTATTTT	TRBV5-1	TRBJ2-3	NA	NA
CASVGPEREETQYF	TGTGCCAGCGTCGGGCCCGAGCGGGAGGAGACCCAGTACTTC	TRBV11-3	TRBJ2-5	NA	TRBD2
CASRTGTVYNEQFF	TGCGCCAGCAGGACCGGGACAGTCTACAATGAGCAGTTCTTC	TRBV5-1	TRBJ2-1	few	TRBD1
CASRKGLAGADTQYF	TGTGCCAGTAGGAAGGGACTAGCGGGAGCGGATACGCAGTATTTT	TRBV19	TRBJ2-3	NA	TRBD2
CSAPDYQAGQGEQYF	TGCAGTGCTCCCGACTATCAAGCGGGACAAGGGGAGCAGTACTTC	TRBV20-1	TRBJ2-7	many	NA
CASSGLGVHEQYF	TGCGCCAGCAGCGGGCTCGGGGTCCACGAGCAGTACTTC	TRBV5-1	TRBJ2-7	NA	NA
CASSEFKGDTEAFF	TGTGCCAGCAGTGAGTTTAAGGGAGATACTGAAGCTTTCTTT	TRBV2	TRBJ1-1	many	NA
CASSKTLQETQYF	TGTGCCAGCAGTAAAACATTGCAAGAGACCCAGTACTTC	TRBV25-1	TRBJ2-5	NA	NA
CASTPDGDTGELFF	TGTGCCAGCACCCCGGACGGGGACACCGGGGAGCTGTTTTTT	TRBV2	TRBJ2-2	many	NA
CASSRQGPSNEQYF	TGTGCCAGCAGCCGCCAGGGGCCTTCCAACGAGCAGTACTTC	TRBV28	TRBJ2-7	many	NA
CSARPSPQGTGELFF	TGCAGTGCTAGACCCTCGCCCCAGGGGACCGGGGAGCTGTTTTTT	TRBV20-1	TRBJ2-2	NA	NA
CASSAGTVNTGELFF	TGTGCCAGCAGCGCCGGGACAGTGAACACCGGGGAGCTGTTTTTT	TRBV5-1	TRBJ2-2	many	TRBD1
CASSPYRIHTGAGTYNEQFF	TGTGCCAGCAGTCCCTATCGTATACATACAGGGGCGGGCACCTACAATGAGCAGTTCTTC	TRBV27	TRBJ2-1	many	TRBD1
CASSYGTSGRNEQFF	TGTGCCAGCAGTTACGGGACTAGCGGGAGAAATGAGCAGTTCTTC	TRBV6-5	TRBJ2-1	few	TRBD2
CASSLGTASYEQYF	TGTGCCAGCAGCTTAGGGACGGCGTCCTACGAGCAGTACTTC	TRBV7-2	TRBJ2-7	many	NA
CSAIQQALNQPQHF	TGCAGTGCCATACAACAGGCCCTTAATCAGCCCCAGCATTTT	TRBV20-1	TRBJ1-5	NA	NA
CAWTPDSQQAYEQYF	TGTGCCTGGACCCCCGACAGTCAACAAGCCTACGAGCAGTACTTC	TRBV30	TRBJ2-7	few	NA
CASSVAAGNNEQFF	TGTGCCAGCAGCGTAGCGGCCGGGAACAATGAGCAGTTCTTC	TRBV9	TRBJ2-1	many	NA
CASSMLRGSDDTQYF	TGCGCCAGCAGTATGCTCCGGGGCTCAGACGATACGCAGTATTTT	TRBV5-1	TRBJ2-3	NA	NA
CASSPGQGGLYEQYF	TGTGCCAGCAGCCCCGGACAGGGGGGCCTTTACGAGCAGTACTTC	TRBV28	TRBJ2-7	many	TRBD1
CAWKRTDTQYF	TGTGCCTGGAAAAGAACAGATACGCAGTATTTT	TRBV30	TRBJ2-3	few	NA
CASSLRQVNEQFF	TGTGCCAGCAGCCTCCGACAGGTCAATGAGCAGTTCTTC	TRBV5-5	TRBJ2-1	NA	NA
CASSPDRDYYGYTF	TGTGCCAGCTCCCCGGACAGGGATTACTATGGCTACACCTTC	TRBV18	TRBJ1-2	few	TRBD1
CASSWGQGASGNTIYF	TGTGCCAGCAGTTGGGGACAGGGGGCGTCTGGAAACACCATATATTTT	TRBV7-9	TRBJ1-3	many	TRBD1
CTSSPWLGCNEQFF	TGCACCAGCAGCCCTTGGTTAGGGTGCAATGAGCAGTTCTTC	TRBV5-1	TRBJ2-1	NA	NA
CASSYFGTKVDEQYF	TGTGCCAGCAGTTACTTTGGCACAAAGGTCGACGAGCAGTACTTC	TRBV6-5	TRBJ2-7	many	NA
CSARDGTSGSANTGELFF	TGCAGTGCAAGAGACGGGACTAGCGGGAGCGCGAACACCGGGGAGCTGTTTTTT	TRBV20-1	TRBJ2-2	few	TRBD2
CASSLREFHEQYF	TGTGCCAGCAGCTTGCGGGAGTTCCACGAGCAGTACTTC	TRBV5-6	TRBJ2-7	many	NA
CASSYRVAGANVLTF	TGTGCCAGCTCCTACAGGGTCGCTGGGGCCAACGTCCTGACTTTC	TRBV2	TRBJ2-6	few	NA